This TCR beta chain was sequenced in a study of blood T cell repertoires in COVID-19. Looking at the study overall: Acute and convalescent COVID-19 specimens originated in the United States, Italy and Spain. Nucleic acid was either cDNA or gDNA, and it came from T cells, B-cell-depleted T cells, or PBMCs.

Per the germline V gene, CDR1 is SGHTA and CDR2 is FQGTGA. The CDR3 is made up of 15 amino acids. With 5 bases removed from V and 3 bases from J, the gap between germline ends came to 15 bases. Authors' data handling: From reference gene primer amplification, estimates of nucleated cell counts were derived. The table came from immunoSEQ multiplex PCR; TCRdb's copy has only in-frame clones and leaves some out. That table is the source of V, J and clone size, and D and trimming were worked out from the DNA. The data show 200,000 to 250,000 clones, less than 90% seen once. The clonotype originates from a woman between 70 and 85 years old with active or convalescent COVID-19. The sequenced material came from peripheral blood. The V gene is TRBV7-3, the J gene TRBJ2-3; perhaps TRBD2 as D (7 bases). As DNA, the CDR3 is TGTGCCAGCAGCCTTATGGGGGGGCGGACAGATACGCAGTATTTT. It translates to CASSLMGGRTDTQYF.